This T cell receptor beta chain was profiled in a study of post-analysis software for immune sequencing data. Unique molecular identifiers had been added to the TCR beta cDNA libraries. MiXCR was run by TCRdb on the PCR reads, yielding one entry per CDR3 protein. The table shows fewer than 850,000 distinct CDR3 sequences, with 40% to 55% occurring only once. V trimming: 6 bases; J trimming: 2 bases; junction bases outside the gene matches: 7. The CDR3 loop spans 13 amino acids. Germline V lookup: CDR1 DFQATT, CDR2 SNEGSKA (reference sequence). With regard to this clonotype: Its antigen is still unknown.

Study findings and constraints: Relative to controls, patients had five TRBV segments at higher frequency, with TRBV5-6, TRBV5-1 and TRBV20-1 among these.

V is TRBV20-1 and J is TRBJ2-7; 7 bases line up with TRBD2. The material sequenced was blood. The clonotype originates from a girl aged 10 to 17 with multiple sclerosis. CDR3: CSATSLAAYEQYF. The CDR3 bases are TGCAGTGCAACAAGTCTAGCGGCCTACGAGCAGTACTTC.